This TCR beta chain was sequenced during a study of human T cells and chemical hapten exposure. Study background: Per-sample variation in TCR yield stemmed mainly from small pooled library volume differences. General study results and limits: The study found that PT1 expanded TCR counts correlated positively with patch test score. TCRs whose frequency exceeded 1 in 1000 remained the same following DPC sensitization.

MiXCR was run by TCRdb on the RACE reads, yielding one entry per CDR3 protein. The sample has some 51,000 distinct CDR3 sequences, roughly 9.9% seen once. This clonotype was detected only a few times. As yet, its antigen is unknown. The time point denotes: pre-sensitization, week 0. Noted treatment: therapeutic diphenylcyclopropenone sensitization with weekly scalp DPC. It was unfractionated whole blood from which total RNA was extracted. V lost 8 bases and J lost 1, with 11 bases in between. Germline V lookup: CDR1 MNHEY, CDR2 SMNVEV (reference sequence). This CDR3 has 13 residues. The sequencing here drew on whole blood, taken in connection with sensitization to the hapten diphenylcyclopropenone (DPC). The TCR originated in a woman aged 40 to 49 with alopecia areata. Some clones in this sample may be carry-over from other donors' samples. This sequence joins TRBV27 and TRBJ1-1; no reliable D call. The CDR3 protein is CASLPPGNTEAFF. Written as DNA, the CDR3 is TGTGCCAGCCTTCCGCCGGGGAACACTGAAGCTTTCTTT.